The 27 T cell receptor beta chains given below trace back to one sample, sequenced in a study of blood T cell repertoires in COVID-19. Data came from immunoSEQ multiplex PCR; TCRdb stores just in-frame clones and leaves some out. This sample has 110,000 to 150,000 clones, with 78% found just once. The sample taken for sequencing was peripheral blood. These receptors were collected from a woman aged 60-75 years with acute or convalescent COVID-19.

In its sample, this clone was seen once. The chain uses TRBV6-5 and TRBJ2-2, with a weak D call TRBD1 (6 bases). V was shortened by 2 bases and J by 4 bases, with 11 bases between the two germline ends. Germline V gene lookup returns CDR1 MNHEY and CDR2 SVGAGI. The CDR3 runs 15 residues. CDR3 coding DNA: TGTGCCAGCAGTTACGTTCAGGGGAGCACCGGGGAGCTGTTTTTT. It translates to CASSYVQGSTGELFF.

The chain employs TRBV15 and TRBJ2-1, with D maybe TRBD2 (6 bases). CDR3 length equals 13 residues. CDR1 LNHNV and CDR2 YYDKDF come from the germline V gene (reference sequence). The V and J ends lost 5 bases and 9 bases respectively, with 14 bases between them. This chain's CDR3 is CATSGEVPGEQFF. Written as DNA, the CDR3 is TGTGCCACCAGCGGGGAGGTCCCCGGTGAGCAGTTCTTC.

This chain links TRBV3-1 (or the pseudogene TRBV3-2) with TRBJ2-3, with TRBD2 matching over 12 bases. CDR1 is LGHDT, CDR2 YNNKEL, per germline (reference sequence). The length of the CDR3 is 18 residues. Trimming cost V 0 bases and J 5 bases; bases outside gene matches: 9. CDR3 nucleotides: TGTGCCAGCAGCCAAGAGGGGGCTAGCGGGAGGGCGAGAGATACGCAGTATTTT. Its translation: CASSQEGASGRARDTQYF.

The chain combines TRBV10-2 with TRBJ2-7; no clear D gene. Per germline, CDR1 WSHSY and CDR2 SAAADI. V was shortened by 6 bases and J by 7 bases, with 13 bases between the two germline ends. The CDR3 has 12 amino acids. In nucleotides, the CDR3 is TGCGCCAGCAGGACTGGCCCGTGGGAGCAGTACTTC. This encodes CASRTGPWEQYF.

The chain couples TRBV28 to TRBJ2-1; weak D call: TRBD1 (5 bases). The V gene's germline CDR1 is MDHEN and CDR2 SYDVKM. CDR3 length: 13 residues. V was pared by 5 bases and J by 11 bases, with 16 bases between. The CDR3 DNA sequence: TGTGCCAGCAGTAAACCCACCGACAGCCAGCAGTTCTTC. This codes for CASSKPTDSQQFF. The full variable domain, in which reference TRBV28 and TRBJ2-1 provide the parts outside the CDR3, is DVKVTQSSRYLVKRTGEKVFLECVQDMDHENMFWYRQDPGLGLRLIYFSYDVKMKEKGDIPEGYSVSREKKERFSLILESASTNQTSMYLCASSKPTDSQQFFGPGTRLTVL.

The V call is TRBV9, the J call TRBJ1-2, with 7 bases fitting TRBD1. The CDR3 is made up of 15 amino acids. V lost 2 bases and J lost 4; bases outside the gene matches: 8. Germline V gives CDR1 SGDLS, CDR2 YYNGEE. The CDR3, as DNA: TGTGCCAGCAGCGTGGGACAGTCCCTCCTCTATGGCTACACCTTC. Its translation is CASSVGQSLLYGYTF.

This rearrangement joins TRBV5-1 to TRBJ1-2; 11 bases match TRBD1. V shed 0 bases and J 7 bases; nucleotides not matched to a gene: 5. The CDR3 extends over 15 amino acids. CDR1 and CDR2 from the germline V gene are SGHRS and YFSETQ. As DNA, the CDR3 is TGCGCCAGCAGCTTGGGGACAGGGGGCATGCGTGGCTACACCTTC. Protein sequence: CASSLGTGGMRGYTF.

The genes are TRBV5-4 and TRBJ2-1; 12 bases agree with TRBD2. Losses at the gene ends were 1 base for V and 5 bases for J; bases not matched to a gene: 16. The germline V gene encodes CDR1 SGHNT and CDR2 YYREEE (reference sequence). The length of the CDR3 is 20 residues. DNA for the CDR3: TGTGCCAGCAGCTTGCGAGGGCGACTAGCGGGAGTAGGGCAAGACAATGAGCAGTTCTTC. Translated, it gives CASSLRGRLAGVGQDNEQFF.

This sequence joins TRBV5-1 and TRBJ2-7; weak D call: TRBD2 (5 bases). The CDR3 is 14 residues long. The germline V and J ends were trimmed by 4 bases and 3 bases, with 14 bases remaining between them. In germline, CDR1 is SGHRS, CDR2 YFSETQ. CDR3 sequence reads: CASSPDPGVYEQYF. CDR3 DNA: TGCGCCAGCAGCCCGGACCCCGGGGTCTACGAGCAGTACTTC. Full variable domain (remainder filled in from reference TRBV5-1 and TRBJ2-7): KAGVTQTPRYLIKTRGQQVTLSCSPISGHRSVSWYQQTPGQGLQFLFEYFSETQRNKGNFPGRFSGRQFSNSRSEMNVSTLELGDSALYLCASSPDPGVYEQYFGPGTRLTVT.

This rearrangement joins TRBV3-1 (or the pseudogene TRBV3-2) to TRBJ2-5; TRBD2 agrees at 10 bases. This CDR3 is built from 16 residues. Trimming at V came to 0 bases and at J to 1 base, leaving 2 bases not matched to a gene. Germline V gene sequence: CDR1 LGHDT, CDR2 YNNKEL (reference sequence). CDR3 residues: CASSQELAGVQETQYF. In nucleotides, the CDR3 is TGTGCCAGCAGCCAAGAGCTAGCGGGAGTCCAAGAGACCCAGTACTTC.

The rearrangement joins TRBV7-8 to TRBJ1-1; D is uncertain. The CDR3 runs 15 residues. CDR1 is SGHVS and CDR2 is FQNEAQ in the germline V gene. Trimming pared 5 bases from V and 6 bases from J, leaving 19 bases between. DNA of the CDR3: TGTGCCAGCAGCCCCCGGCCCGGGTCTAGTGCTGAAGCTTTCTTT. This encodes CASSPRPGSSAEAFF.

The table lists this clone with a count of one. V usage is TRBV21-1 and J usage is TRBJ2-1; the D call of TRBD2 is as the table states it, not checked on the DNA. TRBV21-1 is deemed a pseudogene. The CDR3 sequence is 17 residues long. The CDR3 nucleotides read TGTGCCAGCGAGGGGGTAATTGCGGGAGGGCCGAGGAATGAGCAGTTCTTC. Translating gives CASEGVIAGGPRNEQFF.

This chain links TRBV6-5 with TRBJ1-3, with D maybe TRBD1 (6 bases). V was pared by 4 bases and J by 0 bases, with 13 bases between. The germline CDR1 and CDR2 sequences are MNHEY and SVGAGI. The CDR3 loop spans 16 amino acids. The chain's CDR3 is CASSSTGSLSGNTIYF. CDR3 nucleotides: TGTGCCAGCAGTTCGACAGGATCACTCTCTGGAAACACCATATATTTT.

The chain employs TRBV7-9 and TRBJ1-1, with 8 bases aligning to TRBD1. The junction had 8 bases not matched to a gene; V was cut back by 6 bases and J by 5 bases. CDR1 SEHNR and CDR2 FQNEAQ come from the germline V gene (reference sequence). This CDR3 has 14 amino acids. The CDR3 DNA follows: TGTGCCAGCAGTAAAACAGGGGGACGAACTGAAGCTTTCTTT. Amino acids: CASSKTGGRTEAFF.

This clone has just a few counts. CDR3 sequence reads: CASSQLDMGFSDTQYF. The CDR3 nucleotides read TGCGCCAGCAGCCAACTGGACATGGGGTTCTCAGATACGCAGTATTTT. The genes are TRBV4-1 and TRBJ2-3, with D maybe TRBD1 (5 bases). The germline CDR1 and CDR2 sequences are MGHRA and YSYEKL. The CDR3 is made up of 16 amino acids. Trimming took off 2 bases at V and 4 bases at J, with 16 bases between the two ends.

This sequence joins TRBV6-5 and TRBJ2-1, with 8 bases identical to TRBD1. The CDR3 has 15 amino acids. Germline loops: CDR1 MNHEY, CDR2 SVGAGI. The J segment lost 4 bases and the V segment lost 7 bases, leaving 9 bases of the junction unmatched. For the CDR3, the DNA is TGTGCCAGCACCATAGGGCAGGGGGCATACAATGAGCAGTTCTTC. This gives the protein CASTIGQGAYNEQFF.

As concerns this clone: Within the sample, other DNA sequences also encode this same CDR3. V and J are TRBV5-1 and TRBJ1-6; maybe TRBD1 (6 bases). Germline CDR1 SGHRS, CDR2 YFSETQ. The CDR3 loop spans 13 amino acids. The V and J ends lost 2 bases and 6 bases respectively, with 6 bases between them. CDR3 sequence: CASSLQGNSPLHF. The CDR3 DNA follows: TGCGCCAGCAGCTTACAGGGTAATTCACCCCTCCACTTT.

The V and J genes are TRBV19 and TRBJ1-4; weak D call: TRBD1 (6 bases). From germline, CDR1 is LNHDA and CDR2 SQIVND (reference sequence). The CDR3 sequence is 16 residues long. The V end lost 4 bases, the J end lost 1 base, and 13 bases lay between the germline ends. As DNA, the CDR3 is TGTGCCAGTAGTACCCCACAGGGAATAACTAATGAAAAACTGTTTTTT. This gives the protein CASSTPQGITNEKLFF. The full variable domain, its missing parts supplied by reference TRBV19 and TRBJ1-4, is DGGITQSPKYLFRKEGQNVTLSCEQNLNHDAMYWYRQDPGQGLRLIYYSQIVNDFQKGDIAEGYSVSREKKESFPLTVTSAQKNPTAFYLCASSTPQGITNEKLFFGSGTQLSVL.

The count of this clone is one. The rearrangement joins TRBV9 to TRBJ2-1; 11 bases are shared with TRBD2. The junction had 6 bases not matched to a gene; V was cut back by 0 bases and J by 4 bases. The germline gives CDR1 SGDLS, CDR2 YYNGEE. The CDR3 covers 17 residues. Here the CDR3 reads CASSVEVAGGSYNEQFF. For the CDR3, the DNA is TGTGCCAGCAGCGTAGAGGTAGCGGGAGGGTCTTACAATGAGCAGTTCTTC. The full variable domain, completed using reference TRBV9 and TRBJ2-1, is DSGVTQTPKHLITATGQRVTLRCSPRSGDLSVYWYQQSLDQGLQFLIQYYNGEERAKGNILERFSAQQFPDLHSELNLSSLELGDSALYFCASSVEVAGGSYNEQFFGPGTRLTVL.

The J gene is TRBJ1-1, the V gene TRBV29-1; 11 positions match TRBD1. Trimming at V came to 3 bases and at J to 1 base, leaving 7 bases not matched to a gene. From germline, CDR1 is SQVTM and CDR2 ANQGSEA. The CDR3 covers 16 residues. The CDR3 loop reads CSVDRDRGSRNTEAFF. The CDR3 DNA follows: TGCAGCGTTGACCGGGACAGGGGGTCTAGGAACACTGAAGCTTTCTTT.

The J gene is TRBJ2-7, the V gene TRBV27; TRBD2 agrees at 10 bases. This CDR3 has 17 amino acids. V was clipped by 0 bases and J by 6 bases; unmatched bases: 11. Germline-derived CDR1 and CDR2 are MNHEY and SMNVEV (reference sequence). The CDR3 coding sequence is TGTGCCAGCAGTTTATCTAGCCTAGCGGGAGTCCCCTGCGAGCAGTACTTC. It specifies CASSLSSLAGVPCEQYF.

The chain carries TRBV20-1 and TRBJ2-7, with D possibly being TRBD1 (5 bases). Germline assignment: CDR1 DFQATT and CDR2 SNEGSKA (reference sequence). V lost 3 bases and J lost 4, with 13 bases in between. This CDR3 is built from 13 residues. The CDR3 is CSASGAQGYEQYF. CDR3 DNA sequence: TGCAGTGCTAGTGGGGCCCAGGGATACGAGCAGTACTTC.

The V call is TRBV30, the J call TRBJ2-1; 10 bases map to TRBD2. Germline CDR1 GTSNPN, CDR2 SVGIG (reference sequence). The V segment lost 4 bases and the J segment 4 bases; nucleotides outside the gene matches: 1. The CDR3 covers 13 residues. The CDR3: CAWTSGSYNEQFF. CDR3 DNA: TGTGCCTGGACTAGCGGGAGTTACAATGAGCAGTTCTTC.

V and J are TRBV5-1 and TRBJ2-1; D gene ambiguous. This CDR3 has 16 amino acids. Per the germline V gene, CDR1 is SGHRS and CDR2 is YFSETQ. V lost 3 bases to trimming and J lost 0 bases, with 13 bases between them. Here the CDR3 DNA reads TGCGCCAGCAGCTACACACCAGGAAGCTCCTACAATGAGCAGTTCTTC. Protein: CASSYTPGSSYNEQFF.

This chain uses TRBV7-9 with TRBJ2-2, with 12 bases fitting TRBD2. The CDR3 has 17 residues. The germline gives CDR1 SEHNR, CDR2 FQNEAQ (reference sequence). V shed 5 bases and J 6 bases; nucleotides not matched to a gene: 10. The CDR3 region has the DNA TGTGCCAGCAGCCGGAACGGACTAGCGGGAAATGCCGGGGAGCTGTTTTTT. This translates into CASSRNGLAGNAGELFF.

The V gene is TRBV10-2, the J gene TRBJ1-2, with unresolved D. CDR1 and CDR2 from the germline V gene are WSHSY and SAAADI. Trimming removed 3 bases from V and 7 bases from J, with 12 bases in between. The CDR3 runs 13 residues. The CDR3 region is CASSESRGIGYTF. CDR3 sequence (DNA): TGCGCCAGCAGTGAAAGTAGAGGAATTGGCTACACCTTC.

This clone was found once. The V and J genes are TRBV2 and TRBJ1-2, with D uncertain. The ends were cut back, 2 bases at V and 4 bases at J, with 5 bases in the middle. Germline CDR1 and CDR2: SNHLY and FYNNEI. CDR3 length: 12 amino acids. CDR3 nucleotide sequence: TGTGCCAGCAGTGAACCCCTCTATGGCTACACCTTC. This codes for CASSEPLYGYTF.